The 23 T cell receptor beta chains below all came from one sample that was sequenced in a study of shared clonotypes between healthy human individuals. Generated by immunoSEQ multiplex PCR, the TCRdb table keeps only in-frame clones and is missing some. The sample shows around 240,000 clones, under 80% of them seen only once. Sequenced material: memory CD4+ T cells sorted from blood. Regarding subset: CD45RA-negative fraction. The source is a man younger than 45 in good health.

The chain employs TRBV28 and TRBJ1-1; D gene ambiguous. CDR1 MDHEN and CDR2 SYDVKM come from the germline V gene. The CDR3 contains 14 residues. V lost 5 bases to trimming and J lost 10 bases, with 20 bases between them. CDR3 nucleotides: TGTGCCAGCAGTCCACAACTTGGAGGGATAATAGCTTTCTTT. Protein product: CASSPQLGGIIAFF.

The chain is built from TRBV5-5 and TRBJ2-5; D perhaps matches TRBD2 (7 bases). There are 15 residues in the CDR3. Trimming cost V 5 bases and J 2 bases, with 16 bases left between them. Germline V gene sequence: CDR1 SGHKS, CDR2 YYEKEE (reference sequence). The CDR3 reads CASSPGGRRQETQYF. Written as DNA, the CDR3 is TGTGCCAGCAGTCCCGGGGGGCGGAGACAAGAGACCCAGTACTTC.

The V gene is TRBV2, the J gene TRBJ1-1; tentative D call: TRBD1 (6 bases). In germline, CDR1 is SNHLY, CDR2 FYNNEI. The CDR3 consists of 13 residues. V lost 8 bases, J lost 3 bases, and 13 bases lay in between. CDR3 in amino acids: CASLGTFDTEAFF. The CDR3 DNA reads TGTGCCAGCCTTGGGACATTCGACACTGAAGCTTTCTTT.

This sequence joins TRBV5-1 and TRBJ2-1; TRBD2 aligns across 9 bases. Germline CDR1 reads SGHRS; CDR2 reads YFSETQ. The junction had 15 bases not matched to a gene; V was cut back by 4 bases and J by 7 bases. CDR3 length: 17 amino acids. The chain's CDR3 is CASSPREGLAGMNEQFF. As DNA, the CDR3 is TGCGCCAGCAGCCCACGAGAAGGGCTAGCGGGAATGAATGAGCAGTTCTTC.

For the CDR3, the DNA is TGTGCCAGTAGTATTAGCGGGACGGACAAAAACATTCAGTACTTC. The encoded protein is CASSISGTDKNIQYF. The rearrangement links TRBV19 to TRBJ2-4; 8 bases are shared with TRBD2. Germline V CDR1 and CDR2: LNHDA, SQIVND (reference sequence). J lost 3 bases, V lost 3 bases, and 4 bases had no gene match. This CDR3 contains 15 residues.

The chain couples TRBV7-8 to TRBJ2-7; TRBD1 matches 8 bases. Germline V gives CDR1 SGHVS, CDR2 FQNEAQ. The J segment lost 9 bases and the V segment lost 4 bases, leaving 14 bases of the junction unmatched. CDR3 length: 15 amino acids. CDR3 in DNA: TGTGCCAGCAGCTCTCTGACAGGGGAGGTCGGGGGGCAGTACTTC. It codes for CASSSLTGEVGGQYF. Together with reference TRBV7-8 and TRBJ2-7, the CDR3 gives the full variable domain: GAGVSQSPRYKVAKRGQDVALRCDPISGHVSLFWYQQALGQGPEFLTYFQNEAQLDKSGLPSDRFFAERPEGSVSTLKIQRTQQEDSAVYLCASSSLTGEVGGQYFGPGTRLTVT.

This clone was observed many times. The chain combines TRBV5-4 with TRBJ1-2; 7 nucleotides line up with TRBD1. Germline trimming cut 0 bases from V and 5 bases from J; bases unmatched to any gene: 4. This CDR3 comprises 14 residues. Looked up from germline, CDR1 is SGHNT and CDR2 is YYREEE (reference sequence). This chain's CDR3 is CASSLDRGFYGYTF. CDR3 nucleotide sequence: TGTGCCAGCAGCTTGGACAGGGGATTTTATGGCTACACCTTC.

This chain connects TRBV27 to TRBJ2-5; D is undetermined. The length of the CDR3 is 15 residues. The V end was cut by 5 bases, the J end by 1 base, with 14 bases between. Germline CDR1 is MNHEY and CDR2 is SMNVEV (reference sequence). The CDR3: CASSHLTQFQETQYF. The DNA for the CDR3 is TGTGCCAGCAGTCACCTCACCCAATTCCAAGAGACCCAGTACTTC.

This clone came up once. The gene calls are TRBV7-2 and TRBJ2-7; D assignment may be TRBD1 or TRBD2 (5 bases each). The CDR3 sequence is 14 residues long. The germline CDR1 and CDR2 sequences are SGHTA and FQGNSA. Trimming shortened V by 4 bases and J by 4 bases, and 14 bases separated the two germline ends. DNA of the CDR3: TGTGCCAGCAGCTCCGCCGGGACCACGTACGAGCAGTACTTC. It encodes CASSSAGTTYEQYF.

DNA for the CDR3: TGTGCCAGCAGCCCCGAGGTTCGACCCTACGAGCAGTACTTC. Translated, it gives CASSPEVRPYEQYF. This chain uses TRBV9 with TRBJ2-7; no firm D call. Germline V gene data show CDR1 as SGDLS and CDR2 as YYNGEE. Between the trimmed V and J ends, which lost 4 bases and 2 bases, there was a span of 13 bases. The CDR3 consists of 14 residues.

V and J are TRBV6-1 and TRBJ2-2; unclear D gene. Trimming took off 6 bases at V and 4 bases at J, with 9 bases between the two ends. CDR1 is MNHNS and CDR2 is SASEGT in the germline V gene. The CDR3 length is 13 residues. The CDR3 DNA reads TGTGCCAGCAGAGAATCGGGCACCGGGGAGCTGTTTTTT. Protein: CASRESGTGELFF.

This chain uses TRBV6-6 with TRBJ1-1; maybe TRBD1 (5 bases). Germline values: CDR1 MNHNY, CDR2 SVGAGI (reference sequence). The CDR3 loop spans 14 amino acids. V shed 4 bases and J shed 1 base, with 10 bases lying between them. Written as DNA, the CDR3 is TGTGCCAGCAGTTCCCTAAGGGGGAACACTGAAGCTTTCTTT. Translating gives CASSSLRGNTEAFF.

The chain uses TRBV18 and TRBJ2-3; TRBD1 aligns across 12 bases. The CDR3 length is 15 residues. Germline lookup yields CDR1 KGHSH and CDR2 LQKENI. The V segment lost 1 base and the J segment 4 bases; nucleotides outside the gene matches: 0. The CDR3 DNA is TGTGCCAGCTCACCACGGGACAGGGGGCCAGATACGCAGTATTTT. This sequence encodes CASSPRDRGPDTQYF.

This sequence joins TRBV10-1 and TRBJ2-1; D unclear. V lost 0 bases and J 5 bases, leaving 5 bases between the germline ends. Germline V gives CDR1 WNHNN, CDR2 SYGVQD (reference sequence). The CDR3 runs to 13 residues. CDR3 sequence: CASSESHNNEQFF. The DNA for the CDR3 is TGCGCCAGCAGTGAGTCGCATAACAATGAGCAGTTCTTC.

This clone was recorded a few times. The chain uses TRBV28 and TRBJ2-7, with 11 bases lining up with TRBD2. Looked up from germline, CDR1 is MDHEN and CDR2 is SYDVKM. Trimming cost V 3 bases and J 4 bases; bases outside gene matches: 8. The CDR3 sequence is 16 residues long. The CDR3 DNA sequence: TGTGCCAGCAGTTTCCCAACTAGCGGGAGAAAATACGAGCAGTACTTC. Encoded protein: CASSFPTSGRKYEQYF.

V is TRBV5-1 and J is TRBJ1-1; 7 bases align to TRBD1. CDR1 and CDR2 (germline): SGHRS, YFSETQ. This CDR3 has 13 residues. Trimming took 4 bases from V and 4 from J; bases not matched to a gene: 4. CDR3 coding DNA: TGCGCCAGCAGCCAGGGGGTAGGCACTGAAGCTTTCTTT. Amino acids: CASSQGVGTEAFF. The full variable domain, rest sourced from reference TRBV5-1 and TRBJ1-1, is KAGVTQTPRYLIKTRGQQVTLSCSPISGHRSVSWYQQTPGQGLQFLFEYFSETQRNKGNFPGRFSGRQFSNSRSEMNVSTLELGDSALYLCASSQGVGTEAFFGQGTRLTVV.

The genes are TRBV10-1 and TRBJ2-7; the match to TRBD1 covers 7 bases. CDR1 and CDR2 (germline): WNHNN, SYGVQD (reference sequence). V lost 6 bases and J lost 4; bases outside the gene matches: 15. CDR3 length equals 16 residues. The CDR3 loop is CASRTKQGCETYEQYF. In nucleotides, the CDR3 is TGCGCCAGCAGGACAAAACAGGGGTGCGAGACTTACGAGCAGTACTTC.

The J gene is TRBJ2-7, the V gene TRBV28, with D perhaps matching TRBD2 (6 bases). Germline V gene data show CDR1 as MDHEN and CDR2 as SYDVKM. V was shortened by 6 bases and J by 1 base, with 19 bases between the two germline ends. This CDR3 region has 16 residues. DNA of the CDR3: TGTGCCAGCAGCCCCAACGCGGGGTCGAGGTCCTACGAGCAGTACTTC. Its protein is CASSPNAGSRSYEQYF.

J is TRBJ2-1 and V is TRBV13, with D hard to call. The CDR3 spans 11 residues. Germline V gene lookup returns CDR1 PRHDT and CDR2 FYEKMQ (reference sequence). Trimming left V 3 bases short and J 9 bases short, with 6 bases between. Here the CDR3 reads CASSFKREQFF. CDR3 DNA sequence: TGTGCCAGCAGCTTTAAGCGTGAGCAGTTCTTC. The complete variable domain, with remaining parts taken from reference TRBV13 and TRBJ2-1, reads AAGVIQSPRHLIKEKRETATLKCYPIPRHDTVYWYQQGPGQDPQFLISFYEKMQSDKGSIPDRFSAQQFSDYHSELNMSSLELGDSALYFCASSFKREQFFGPGTRLTVL.

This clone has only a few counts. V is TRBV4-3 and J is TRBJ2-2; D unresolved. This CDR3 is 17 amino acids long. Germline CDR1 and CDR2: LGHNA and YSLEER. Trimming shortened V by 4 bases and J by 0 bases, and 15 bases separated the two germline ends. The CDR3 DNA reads TGCGCCAGCAGCCCTCAACCGGACGGACCGAACACCGGGGAGCTGTTTTTT. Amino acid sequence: CASSPQPDGPNTGELFF.

The CDR3 sequence: CASRPTGAYNEKLFF. The DNA for the CDR3 is TGTGCCAGCAGACCGACCGGGGCCTACAATGAAAAACTGTTTTTT. The rearrangement links TRBV6-5 to TRBJ1-4; D is possibly TRBD1 (5 bases). V lost 6 bases and J lost 5, with 16 bases in between. Germline V gene data show CDR1 as MNHEY and CDR2 as SVGAGI. This CDR3 spans 15 amino acids.

CDR3 residues: CASSQERGATYEQYF. In nucleotides, the CDR3 is TGTGCCAGCAGCCAAGAGAGGGGCGCAACCTACGAGCAGTACTTC. V usage is TRBV14 and J usage is TRBJ2-7; D assignment may be TRBD1 or TRBD2 (5 bases each). CDR1 is SGHDN and CDR2 is FVKESK in the germline V gene. The V gene lost 0 bases and the J gene lost 2 bases, with 11 bases spanning the gap. This CDR3 comprises 15 residues.

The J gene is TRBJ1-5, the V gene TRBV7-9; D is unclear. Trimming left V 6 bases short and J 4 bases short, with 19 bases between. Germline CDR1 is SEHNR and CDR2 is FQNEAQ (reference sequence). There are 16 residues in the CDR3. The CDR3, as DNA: TGTGCCAGCAGTCCTTCATGGAGGGATGGAAATCAGCCCCAGCATTTT. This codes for CASSPSWRDGNQPQHF.